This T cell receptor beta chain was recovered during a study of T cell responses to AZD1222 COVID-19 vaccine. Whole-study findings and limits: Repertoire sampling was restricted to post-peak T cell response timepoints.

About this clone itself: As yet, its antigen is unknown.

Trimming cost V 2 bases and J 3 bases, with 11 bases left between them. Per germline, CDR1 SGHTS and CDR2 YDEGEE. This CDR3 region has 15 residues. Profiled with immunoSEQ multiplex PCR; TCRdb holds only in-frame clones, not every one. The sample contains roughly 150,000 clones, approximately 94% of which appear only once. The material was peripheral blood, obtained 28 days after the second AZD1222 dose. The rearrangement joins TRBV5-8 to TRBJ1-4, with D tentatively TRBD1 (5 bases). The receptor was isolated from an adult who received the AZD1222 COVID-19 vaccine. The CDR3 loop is CASSFTGTSNEKLFF. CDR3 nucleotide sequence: TGTGCCAGCAGCTTCACCGGGACTTCTAATGAAAAACTGTTTTTT.